These 28 T cell receptor beta chains came from one sample sequenced in a study of beta chain features in type 1 diabetes. The investigators reverse transcribed all of the isolated RNA, so they sequenced expressed TCRB transcripts. The table came from immunoSEQ multiplex PCR; TCRdb's copy has only in-frame clones and leaves some out. The sample contains fewer than 900,000 clones, roughly 16% of which appear only once. Sequencing was performed on naive CD4+ T cells from blood. These receptors all stem from a woman between 18 and 29 years old in good health.

This clone was counted between two and nine times. The chain joins TRBV19 to TRBJ2-6; no definite D call. CDR1 and CDR2 (germline): LNHDA, SQIVND (reference sequence). The ends were cut back, 8 bases at V and 0 bases at J, with 5 bases in the middle. The CDR3 extends over 13 amino acids. CDR3 residues: CASRYSGANVLTF. The CDR3 nucleotides read TGTGCCAGTCGGTACTCTGGGGCCAACGTCCTGACTTTC. The full variable domain, completed using reference TRBV19 and TRBJ2-6, is DGGITQSPKYLFRKEGQNVTLSCEQNLNHDAMYWYRQDPGQGLRLIYYSQIVNDFQKGDIAEGYSVSREKKESFPLTVTSAQKNPTAFYLCASRYSGANVLTFGAGSRLTVL.

This clone came up a few times. V usage is TRBV7-3 and J usage is TRBJ2-1; D gene unclear. This CDR3 region has 12 residues. Trimming cost V 1 base and J 6 bases, with 4 bases left between them. Germline V lookup: CDR1 SGHTA, CDR2 FQGTGA. The CDR3 bases are TGTGCCAGCAGCTTAAATATCAATGAGCAGTTCTTC. Its translation is CASSLNINEQFF. The whole variable domain, remainder taken from reference TRBV7-3 and TRBJ2-1, is GAGVSQTPSNKVTEKGKYVELRCDPISGHTALYWYRQSLGQGPEFLIYFQGTGAADDSGLPNDRFFAVRPEGSVSTLKIQRTERGDSAVYLCASSLNINEQFFGPGTRLTVL.

This clone was detected a few times. The CDR3 reads CASRTSISGNTIYF. The CDR3 DNA is TGTGCCAGCCGGACGTCGATCTCTGGAAACACCATATATTTT. The chain employs TRBV19 and TRBJ1-3; D not resolved. Trimming took 9 bases from V and 0 from J, leaving 12 bases between them. The CDR3 loop spans 14 amino acids. Germline V gene data show CDR1 as LNHDA and CDR2 as SQIVND (reference sequence). The variable domain in full, completed from reference TRBV19 and TRBJ1-3, reads DGGITQSPKYLFRKEGQNVTLSCEQNLNHDAMYWYRQDPGQGLRLIYYSQIVNDFQKGDIAEGYSVSREKKESFPLTVTSAQKNPTAFYLCASRTSISGNTIYFGEGSWLTVV.

The CDR3 is CANRNPGSKWDFNEQFF. CDR3 DNA: TGTGCCAACCGTAACCCGGGCTCTAAGTGGGATTTCAATGAGCAGTTCTTC. The chain is built from TRBV27 and TRBJ2-1; D not certain. Germline lookup yields CDR1 MNHEY and CDR2 SMNVEV (reference sequence). Deletions cut 10 bases from V and 6 bases from J, with 28 bases between. The CDR3 consists of 17 residues.

A few counts support this clone. The chain has TRBV7-8 and TRBJ2-7; possible D gene TRBD2, 6 bases. CDR3 length: 12 amino acids. Germline CDR1 and CDR2: SGHVS and FQNEAQ. Trimming took 8 bases from V and 5 from J, leaving 13 bases between them. CDR3 nucleotides: TGTGCCAGCCGGGAGTACCCCAACGAGCAGTACTTC. As protein: CASREYPNEQYF.

The V and J genes are TRBV6-6 and TRBJ2-2, with TRBD1 as a possible D gene (6 bases). V lost 4 bases, J lost 0 bases, and 9 bases lay in between. The CDR3 loop spans 15 amino acids. Germline-derived CDR1 and CDR2 are MNHNY and SVGAGI (reference sequence). CDR3 loop: CASSSGTSNTGELFF. The CDR3 DNA is TGTGCCAGCAGTTCCGGGACATCGAACACCGGGGAGCTGTTTTTT.

As for this clone: The sample carries other DNA sequences with the same CDR3. The chain links TRBV18 to TRBJ1-1; 11 bases map to TRBD1. CDR3 length: 15 amino acids. Losses at the gene ends were 3 bases for V and 1 base for J; bases not matched to a gene: 1. The V gene's germline CDR1 is KGHSH and CDR2 LQKENI. In DNA form, the CDR3 reads TGTGCCAGCTCACCCGGGACAGGGGGGAACACTGAAGCTTTCTTT. This sequence encodes CASSPGTGGNTEAFF.

The chain uses TRBV5-6 and TRBJ2-7; D gene ambiguous. Germline values: CDR1 SGHDT, CDR2 YYEEEE. CDR3 size: 14 residues. V lost 5 bases, J lost 3 bases, and 15 bases lay in between. The CDR3 DNA reads as TGTGCCAGCAGGACATACGGAGCTAACTACGAGCAGTACTTC. It translates to CASRTYGANYEQYF.

In its sample, this clone was seen a few times. This rearrangement joins TRBV6-1 to TRBJ2-4, with 10 bases fitting TRBD1. The V segment lost 6 bases and the J segment 6 bases; nucleotides outside the gene matches: 5. Germline CDR1 MNHNS, CDR2 SASEGT. This CDR3 comprises 14 residues. The CDR3 reads CASRGQGNGNIQYF. The CDR3 coding sequence is TGTGCCAGCAGGGGACAGGGGAACGGAAACATTCAGTACTTC.

V and J are TRBV9 and TRBJ2-4; 10 nucleotides match TRBD2. Trimming removed 0 bases from V and 6 bases from J; junction bases left unmatched: 3. The CDR3 has 15 residues. Germline CDR1 reads SGDLS; CDR2 reads YYNGEE. The CDR3 DNA sequence: TGTGCCAGCAGCGTAGGAGGGACTAGCGCAAACATTCAGTACTTC. It codes for CASSVGGTSANIQYF.

There are many counts of this clone. This chain joins TRBV14 and TRBJ2-3, with D possibly being TRBD2 (5 bases). Germline V gene sequence: CDR1 SGHDN, CDR2 FVKESK. This CDR3 region has 15 residues. The V end lost 0 bases, the J end lost 0 bases, and 7 bases lay between the germline ends. The CDR3 here is CASSQDRRSTDTQYF. CDR3 coding DNA: TGTGCCAGCAGCCAAGATCGGAGGAGCACAGATACGCAGTATTTT.

This clone was seen more than once but under ten times. This sequence joins TRBV5-4 and TRBJ2-5; 9 bases are shared with TRBD2. CDR1 SGHNT and CDR2 YYREEE come from the germline V gene (reference sequence). V lost 5 bases, J lost 5 bases, and 7 bases stayed unmatched. CDR3 size: 14 residues. The chain's CDR3 is CASRLSGSGETQYF. CDR3 nucleotide sequence: TGTGCCAGCAGACTTAGCGGGAGTGGCGAGACCCAGTACTTC.

This clone occurred a few times. The chain joins TRBV7-9 to TRBJ2-7; D gene uncertain. Looked up from germline, CDR1 is SEHNR and CDR2 is FQNEAQ (reference sequence). This CDR3 is built from 15 residues. Trimming shortened V by 0 bases and J by 1 base, and 10 bases separated the two germline ends. The CDR3 region is CASSLALDRSYEQYF. The DNA of the CDR3 is TGTGCCAGCAGCTTAGCCCTAGATAGGTCCTACGAGCAGTACTTC.

The genes are TRBV6-6 and TRBJ2-7; 12 nucleotides agree with TRBD1. The CDR3 loop spans 15 amino acids. Trimming at V came to 5 bases and at J to 1 base, leaving 3 bases not matched to a gene. From germline, CDR1 is MNHNY and CDR2 SVGAGI (reference sequence). In DNA, the CDR3 is TGTGCCAGCAGTACGGGACAGGGGGCATCCTACGAGCAGTACTTC. This translates into CASSTGQGASYEQYF.

The chain joins TRBV21-1 to TRBJ2-3; the table names TRBD2, a call not compared with the DNA. TRBV21-1 is an annotated pseudogene. The CDR3 runs 23 residues. CDR3 sequence: CATDRAGERQREETTIGTDTQYF. Written as DNA, the CDR3 is TGTGCCACCGACCGGGCAGGGGAACGACAGCGGGAGGAGACAACAATAGGGACAGATACGCAGTATTTT.

J is TRBJ2-7 and V is TRBV21-1; the DNA was not used to check the table's D call, TRBD2. TRBV21-1 is a listed pseudogene. This CDR3 region has 17 residues. CDR3 sequence (DNA): TGTGCCAGCAGCAAAGAGCCGGGTAGGCTGGGCTCCTACGAGCAGTACTTC. Protein sequence: CASSKEPGRLGSYEQYF.

There are a few counts of this clone. This chain joins TRBV7-2 and TRBJ2-7, with TRBD2 matching over 7 bases. Germline assignment: CDR1 SGHTA and CDR2 FQGNSA. Trimming at V came to 5 bases and at J to 7 bases, leaving 11 bases not matched to a gene. The length of the CDR3 is 14 residues. The CDR3 reads CASSNDPQGGEQYF. The CDR3 region has the DNA TGTGCCAGCAGCAATGATCCCCAGGGAGGGGAGCAGTACTTC.

This clone was recorded a few times. The rearrangement joins TRBV5-4 to TRBJ2-3; D possibly corresponds to TRBD2 (5 bases). Germline CDR1 is SGHNT and CDR2 is YYREEE (reference sequence). The CDR3 has 14 amino acids. The germline V and J ends were trimmed by 2 bases and 4 bases, with 11 bases remaining between them. In DNA form, the CDR3 reads TGTGCCAGCAGCTTAACGGGATCGTCAGATACGCAGTATTTT. Amino acids: CASSLTGSSDTQYF.

This clone came up a few times. The V gene is TRBV15, the J gene TRBJ2-7; 8 bases map to TRBD2. V shed 0 bases and J 6 bases; nucleotides not matched to a gene: 16. There are 18 residues in the CDR3. Germline V gives CDR1 LNHNV, CDR2 YYDKDF (reference sequence). CDR3 nucleotides: TGTGCCACCAGCAGAGACCCCCTTGGTTTAGCGGGAAGAGCCGAGCAGTACTTC. As protein: CATSRDPLGLAGRAEQYF.

The J gene is TRBJ2-3, the V gene TRBV4-3; 12 bases agree with TRBD2. This CDR3 contains 19 residues. Trimming took 0 bases from V and 4 from J; bases not matched to a gene: 11. CDR1 and CDR2 (germline): LGHNA, YSLEER. CDR3 sequence (DNA): TGCGCCAGCAGCCAAGATCGACCTAGCGGGAGGGCCTCGGCAGATACGCAGTATTTT. This codes for CASSQDRPSGRASADTQYF.

This clone has more than one count but fewer than ten. The chain links TRBV7-9 to TRBJ1-2; D gene unclear. The germline V and J ends were trimmed by 2 bases and 6 bases, with 13 bases remaining between them. Germline CDR1 is SEHNR and CDR2 is FQNEAQ (reference sequence). The CDR3 covers 14 residues. CDR3 nucleotides: TGTGCCAGCAGCTTATCCCCCGGGCTTCATGGCTACACCTTC. Protein: CASSLSPGLHGYTF. The full variable domain, with the rest looked up from reference TRBV7-9 and TRBJ1-2, is DTGVSQNPRHKITKRGQNVTFRCDPISEHNRLYWYRQTLGQGPEFLTYFQNEAQLEKSRLLSDRFSAERPKGSFSTLEIQRTEQGDSAMYLCASSLSPGLHGYTFGSGTRLTVV.

V and J are TRBV6-1 and TRBJ2-7; 9 positions agree with TRBD1. CDR1 is MNHNS, CDR2 SASEGT, per germline. This CDR3 is 13 amino acids long. With 6 bases clipped from V and 5 bases from J, the junction kept 5 bases outside the gene matches. The CDR3 reads CASSRQGVDEQYF. CDR3 nucleotides: TGTGCCAGCAGCAGACAGGGGGTCGACGAGCAGTACTTC.

This clone was seen a few times. This chain connects TRBV29-1 to TRBJ2-5; TRBD1 is a possible D gene (6 bases). The CDR3 covers 15 residues. The germline V gene has CDR1 SQVTM and CDR2 ANQGSEA. Between the trimmed V and J ends, which lost 4 bases and 5 bases, there was a span of 20 bases. The CDR3 sequence: CSVARPGTPSETQYF. The CDR3 DNA sequence: TGCAGCGTTGCACGCCCTGGGACACCGTCTGAGACCCAGTACTTC.

This chain links TRBV7-2 with TRBJ2-2, with 8 bases matching TRBD2. Germline V gives CDR1 SGHTA, CDR2 FQGNSA. V was clipped by 1 base and J by 4 bases; unmatched bases: 8. The CDR3 sequence is 17 residues long. The CDR3 here is CASSLVTSGGGTGELFF. CDR3 DNA: TGTGCCAGCAGCTTAGTTACTTCGGGAGGGGGCACCGGGGAGCTGTTTTTT.

V usage is TRBV11-2 and J usage is TRBJ2-3, with D possibly matching TRBD2 (5 bases). The germline V gene encodes CDR1 SGHAT and CDR2 FQNNGV. The germline V and J ends were trimmed by 4 bases and 6 bases, with 11 bases remaining between them. CDR3 size: 13 residues. The DNA of the CDR3 is TGTGCCAGCAGCTACCCGAGGGTGGATACGCAGTATTTT. Amino acid sequence: CASSYPRVDTQYF.

This chain joins TRBV29-1 and TRBJ1-2; tentatively, D is TRBD1 (5 bases). Germline V gives CDR1 SQVTM, CDR2 ANQGSEA. The CDR3 runs to 17 residues. Trimming took off 6 bases at V and 4 bases at J, with 27 bases between the two ends. This CDR3 is CSVSLGQGRSGAYGYTF. The DNA of the CDR3 is TGCAGCGTGTCCCTCGGGCAGGGACGTAGTGGTGCCTATGGCTACACCTTC.

Note on this clone: A read error may produce the germline difference seen at one junction end. V and J are TRBV14 and TRBJ1-1; TRBD1 might be the D (5 bases). The germline gives CDR1 SGHDN, CDR2 FVKESK. The CDR3 sequence is 12 residues long. The CDR3: CASGTGNSEAFF. The DNA of the CDR3 is TGTGCCAGCGGGACTGGGAACTCTGAAGCTTTCTTT. The full variable domain, rest sourced from reference TRBV14 and TRBJ1-1, is EAGVTQFPSHSVIEKGQTVTLRCDPISGHDNLYWYRRVMGKEIKFLLHFVKESKQDESGMPNNRFLAERTGGTYSTLKVQPAELEDSGVYFCASGTGNSEAFFGQGTRLTVV.

The chain couples TRBV19 to TRBJ1-2, with 9 bases that match TRBD1. The germline CDR1 and CDR2 sequences are LNHDA and SQIVND (reference sequence). V lost 8 bases and J lost 2; bases outside the gene matches: 9. The CDR3 spans 15 residues. CDR3: CASSAAGTGNYGYTF. DNA of the CDR3: TGTGCCAGTTCGGCGGCCGGGACAGGGAACTATGGCTACACCTTC.